This TCR beta chain emerged from a study of cytomegalovirus exposure and HLA in healthy donors. The PCR was carried out with 60 Vbeta primers and 13 Jbeta primers. TCRdb keeps only in-frame clones here, not all; method: immunoSEQ multiplex PCR. This sample's table has around 70,000 clones. The CDR3 covers 15 residues. V lost 7 bases to trimming and J lost 4 bases, with 19 bases between them. Looked up from germline, CDR1 is SEHNR and CDR2 is FQNEAQ (reference sequence). Study results and caveats: Presence/absence analyses rested on an assumption that sequencing depth was roughly uniform across donors. Accurate prediction of HLA-A and HLA-B alleles (for most subjects) was reportedly achieved from TCR beta sequences.

Comment on this clone: Its antigen is unknown.

The TCR was taken from a woman in her twenties or thirties in good health and CMV-seronegative. The sequenced sample was PBMCs. The chain has TRBV7-9 and TRBJ1-2, with D possibly TRBD1 on 5 matching bases. The CDR3 DNA follows: TGTGCCAGCACCACAACGGGGGGGTTCATCTATGGCTACACCTTC. This translates into CASTTTGGFIYGYTF.